A selection of T cell receptor beta chains follows, all from one sample in a study of cytomegalovirus exposure and HLA in healthy donors. The assay was immunoSEQ multiplex PCR, and TCRdb's table has in-frame clones only and misses some. The sample shows some 85,000 clones, about 78% of them seen only once. The sample consisted of PBMCs. Receptors were obtained from a man younger than 30 in good health and CMV-seropositive. Both conserved end residues are part of each CDR3.

V: TRBV29-1; J: TRBJ2-1; CDR3: CSVEERKLALRYNEQFF
V: TRBV9; J: TRBJ2-1; CDR3: CASSLPSGSVHEQFF
V: TRBV15; J: TRBJ1-5; CDR3: CATSRAGQGDQPQHF
V: TRBV25-1; J: TRBJ1-2; CDR3: CASSTGTGSVGYTF
V: TRBV20-1; J: TRBJ1-1; CDR3: CSAKTGAAFF
V: TRBV7-6; J: TRBJ2-7; CDR3: CASSLTGYEQYF
V: TRBV11-2; J: TRBJ2-3; CDR3: CASSVAGGWTDTQYF
V: TRBV28; J: TRBJ2-5; CDR3: CARDSETQYF
V: TRBV6-5; J: TRBJ1-1; CDR3: CASSRQLHTEAFF
V: TRBV19; J: TRBJ1-2; CDR3: CASSPPDYGYTF
V: TRBV2; J: TRBJ2-7; CDR3: CASSAYQGPNYEQYF
V: TRBV6-5; J: TRBJ1-1; CDR3: CASTGQPNTEAFF
V: TRBV7-2; J: TRBJ2-1; CDR3: CASSSGQGKRFDEQFF
V: TRBV5-4; J: TRBJ2-7; CDR3: CASSLEHEQYF
V: TRBV7-3; J: TRBJ1-1; CDR3: CASSTRQGDTEAFF
V: TRBV14; J: TRBJ2-5; CDR3: CASSTRQGWKTQYF
V: TRBV27; J: TRBJ1-2; CDR3: CASKLGTANYGYTF
V: TRBV4-1; J: TRBJ1-5; CDR3: CASSQSGGLQPQHF
V: TRBV10-3; J: TRBJ2-7; CDR3: CAISDSSLDEQYF
V: TRBV5-1; J: TRBJ1-1; CDR3: CASSWGQGENTEAFF
V: TRBV5-4; J: TRBJ1-1; CDR3: CASSLDSQGARYTEAFF
V: TRBV14; J: TRBJ2-1; CDR3: CASSPDGPYNEQFF
V: TRBV28; J: TRBJ2-7; CDR3: CASSLRLASIYEQYF
V: TRBV28; J: TRBJ2-7; CDR3: CASKGTYEQYF
V: TRBV4-2; J: TRBJ1-3; CDR3: CASSQVALLSGNTIYF
V: TRBV4-1; J: TRBJ2-7; CDR3: CASSQGVRGPRGNSGQYF
V: TRBV6-5; J: TRBJ2-7; CDR3: CASSYRLGYEQYF
V: TRBV4-1; J: TRBJ1-4; CDR3: CASRPGPGGSEKLFF
V: TRBV7-3; J: TRBJ2-1; CDR3: CASSRSGSSYNEQFF
V: TRBV7-6; J: TRBJ2-7; CDR3: CASSLDPGLNEQYF
V: TRBV5-8; J: TRBJ1-3; CDR3: CASRLLVNRGYGNTIYF
V: TRBV1; J: TRBJ1-1; CDR3: CTSSQERGPNTEAFF
V: TRBV4-1; J: TRBJ2-1; CDR3: CASSQHSDRPGYEQFF
V: TRBV9; J: TRBJ2-1; CDR3: CASSALGLAQFF
V: TRBV13; J: TRBJ2-7; CDR3: CASSDLAGVYF
V: TRBV9; J: TRBJ2-2; CDR3: CASSAYTGELFF
V: TRBV28; J: TRBJ2-7; CDR3: CASRPQGGSYEQYF
V: TRBV11-2; J: TRBJ2-1; CDR3: CASSQGLVRDEQFF
V: TRBV15; J: TRBJ2-7; CDR3: CATSSGQVGYEQYF
V: TRBV28; J: TRBJ2-7; CDR3: CASSLYWTRPKGTSGRKPYEQYF
V: TRBV5-4; J: TRBJ2-3; CDR3: CASSSGQGIRSTDTQYF
V: TRBV28; J: TRBJ1-5; CDR3: CASSIRVQPQHF
V: TRBV29-1; J: TRBJ1-2; CDR3: CSVEGQQGYGYTF
V: TRBV19; J: TRBJ2-1; CDR3: CASSILAGYNEQFF
V: TRBV28; J: TRBJ2-6; CDR3: CASSLPADSGANVLTF